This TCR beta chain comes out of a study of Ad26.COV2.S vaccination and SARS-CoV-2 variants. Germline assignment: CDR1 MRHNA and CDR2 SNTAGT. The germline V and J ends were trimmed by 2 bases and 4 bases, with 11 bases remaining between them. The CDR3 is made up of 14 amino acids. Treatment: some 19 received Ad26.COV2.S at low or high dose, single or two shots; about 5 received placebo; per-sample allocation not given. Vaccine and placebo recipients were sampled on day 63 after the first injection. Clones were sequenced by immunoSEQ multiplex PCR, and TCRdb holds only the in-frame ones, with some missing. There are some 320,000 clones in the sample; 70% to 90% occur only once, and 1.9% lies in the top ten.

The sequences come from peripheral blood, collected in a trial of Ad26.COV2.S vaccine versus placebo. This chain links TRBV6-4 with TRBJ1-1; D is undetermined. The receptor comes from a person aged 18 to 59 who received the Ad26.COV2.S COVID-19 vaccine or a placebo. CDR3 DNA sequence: TGTGCCAGCAGTGACGAGTTGGGGAGCACTGAAGCTTTCTTT. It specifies CASSDELGSTEAFF.